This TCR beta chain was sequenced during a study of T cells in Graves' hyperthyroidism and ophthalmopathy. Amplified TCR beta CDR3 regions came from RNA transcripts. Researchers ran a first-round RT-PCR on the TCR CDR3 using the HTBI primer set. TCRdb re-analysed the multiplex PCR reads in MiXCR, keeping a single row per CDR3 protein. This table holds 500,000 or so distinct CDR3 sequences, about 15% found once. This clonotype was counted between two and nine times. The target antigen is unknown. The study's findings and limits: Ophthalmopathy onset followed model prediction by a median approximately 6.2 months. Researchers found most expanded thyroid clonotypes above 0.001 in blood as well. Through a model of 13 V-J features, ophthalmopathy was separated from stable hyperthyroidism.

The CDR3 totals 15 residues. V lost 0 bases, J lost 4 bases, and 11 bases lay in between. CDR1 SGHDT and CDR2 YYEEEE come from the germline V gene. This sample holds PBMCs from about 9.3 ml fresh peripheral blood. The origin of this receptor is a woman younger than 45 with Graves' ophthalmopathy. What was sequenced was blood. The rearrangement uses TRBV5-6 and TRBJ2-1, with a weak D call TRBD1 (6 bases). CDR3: CASSLGTVIYNEQFF. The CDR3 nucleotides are TGTGCCAGCAGCTTGGGGACAGTAATTTACAATGAGCAGTTCTTC.